The 27 T cell receptor beta chains below all came from one sample that was sequenced in a study of shared clonotypes between healthy human individuals. Sequenced by immunoSEQ multiplex PCR; TCRdb stores in-frame clones only, minus some. The table records roughly 2 million clones, roughly 94% of them present only once. Sequencing input: naive CD4+ T cells sorted from blood. Sample subset: CD45RA+ positively selected. The receptors come from a man aged 18 to 29 in good health.

Note on this clone: The same CDR3 is also encoded by other DNA sequences in this sample. The rearrangement links TRBV6-5 to TRBJ2-2; tentatively, D is TRBD1 (5 bases). This CDR3 is 12 amino acids long. The V end was cut by 7 bases, the J end by 3 bases, with 6 bases between. The germline CDR1 and CDR2 sequences are MNHEY and SVGAGI. The CDR3 DNA sequence: TGTGCCAGCAAAGGGGACACCGGGGAGCTGTTTTTT. It translates to CASKGDTGELFF.

The gene calls are TRBV6-1 and TRBJ2-3, with D unclear. The CDR3 spans 11 residues. Trimming cost V 4 bases and J 4 bases, with 3 bases left between them. Germline V gives CDR1 MNHNS, CDR2 SASEGT. CDR3 in DNA: TGTGCCAGCAGTGTGGCAGATACGCAGTATTTT. Amino acids: CASSVADTQYF.

The DNA for the CDR3 is TGTGCCAGCAGTTTCTACAGGTCAGACGAGCAGTACTTC. It yields the protein CASSFYRSDEQYF. The rearrangement joins TRBV27 to TRBJ2-7, with D possibly being TRBD1 (5 bases). With 3 bases removed from V and 5 bases from J, the gap between germline ends came to 11 bases. Germline V gene sequence: CDR1 MNHEY, CDR2 SMNVEV (reference sequence). The CDR3 covers 13 residues.

The chain links TRBV7-2 to TRBJ2-5, with TRBD2 matching 11 bases. The V gene end was trimmed by 4 bases and the J gene end by 3 bases; junction bases not matched to a gene: 1. Germline loops: CDR1 SGHTA, CDR2 FQGNSA. The CDR3 has 14 residues. The CDR3 sequence is CASSSSGRKETQYF. CDR3 bases: TGTGCCAGCAGCTCTAGCGGGAGGAAAGAGACCCAGTACTTC.

The chain has TRBV10-3 and TRBJ2-5; D ambiguous. CDR3 size: 15 residues. The germline V and J ends were trimmed by 0 bases and 1 base, with 9 bases remaining between them. CDR1 is ENHRY, CDR2 SYGVKD, per germline. The CDR3 bases are TGTGCCATCAGTGAGTCCTGGGCCATCCAAGAGACCCAGTACTTC. Its protein product is CAISESWAIQETQYF.

This clone was recorded only once. The J gene is TRBJ2-7, the V gene TRBV5-1; possibly TRBD1 for D (6 bases). The CDR3 spans 15 residues. V was shortened by 0 bases and J by 3 bases, with 13 bases between the two germline ends. The germline CDR1 and CDR2 sequences are SGHRS and YFSETQ. As DNA, the CDR3 is TGCGCCAGCAGCTTGGGCGGGCAGGGGATCTACGAGCAGTACTTC. Its translation is CASSLGGQGIYEQYF.

This clone has only one observation. This chain links TRBV11-3 with TRBJ2-1; the match to TRBD2 covers 7 bases. This CDR3 contains 13 residues. V shed 2 bases and J 10 bases; nucleotides not matched to a gene: 5. Germline V gives CDR1 SGHNT, CDR2 YENEEA. The CDR3 DNA is TGTGCCAGCAGCTTAAGGCTCGGGGGGGAGCAGTTCTTC. This encodes CASSLRLGGEQFF.

The chain is built from TRBV2 and TRBJ1-4; D uncertain. With 3 bases removed from V and 1 base from J, the gap between germline ends came to 9 bases. This CDR3 region has 15 residues. Germline loops: CDR1 SNHLY, CDR2 FYNNEI. The CDR3 spells CASSEWVGTNEKLFF. CDR3 nucleotides: TGTGCCAGCAGTGAGTGGGTTGGAACTAATGAAAAACTGTTTTTT.

On this clone itself: Different DNA sequences within this sample yield the same CDR3. This chain connects TRBV18 to TRBJ2-1; no clear D gene. This CDR3 region has 11 residues. V lost 2 bases to trimming and J lost 7 bases, with 3 bases between them. The germline V gene has CDR1 KGHSH and CDR2 LQKENI. CDR3: CASSPSNEQFF. CDR3 sequence (DNA): TGTGCCAGCTCACCATCTAATGAGCAGTTCTTC.

The sample holds one count of this clone. The chain employs TRBV4-1 and TRBJ2-1; D is possibly TRBD2 (6 bases). Germline CDR1 reads MGHRA; CDR2 reads YSYEKL. The CDR3 contains 17 residues. The V end lost 2 bases, the J end lost 0 bases, and 14 bases lay between the germline ends. The CDR3 loop reads CASSQPTRGSSYNEQFF. Written as DNA, the CDR3 is TGCGCCAGCAGCCAACCGACTAGGGGCAGCTCCTACAATGAGCAGTTCTTC.

V gene TRBV5-1 combines with J gene TRBJ2-7, with unresolved D. Between the trimmed V and J ends, which lost 0 bases and 5 bases, there was a span of 12 bases. The CDR3 runs to 14 residues. CDR1 is SGHRS and CDR2 is YFSETQ in the germline V gene. The chain's CDR3 is CASSLGPQMDEQYF. CDR3 coding DNA: TGCGCCAGCAGCTTGGGCCCCCAAATGGACGAGCAGTACTTC.

The chain is built from TRBV19 and TRBJ1-6; 9 bases match TRBD1. Germline V lookup: CDR1 LNHDA, CDR2 SQIVND (reference sequence). The CDR3 has 13 residues. After removal of 10 bases from V and 8 bases from J, the junction contained 6 bases not matched to a gene. Here the CDR3 reads CATGQGMDSPLHF. The CDR3 DNA is TGTGCCACAGGACAGGGGATGGATTCACCCCTCCACTTT. The full variable domain, rest sourced from reference TRBV19 and TRBJ1-6, is DGGITQSPKYLFRKEGQNVTLSCEQNLNHDAMYWYRQDPGQGLRLIYYSQIVNDFQKGDIAEGYSVSREKKESFPLTVTSAQKNPTAFYLCATGQGMDSPLHFGNGTRLTVT.

CDR3 DNA sequence: TGTGCCATCAGTGAGTCGACAGGTTTGACCGGCTACACCTTC. It codes for CAISESTGLTGYTF. V gene TRBV10-3 combines with J gene TRBJ1-2; a possible D gene is TRBD1 (6 bases). Germline values: CDR1 ENHRY, CDR2 SYGVKD. V was clipped by 0 bases and J by 8 bases, with 13 bases between them. This CDR3 has 14 residues.

V gene TRBV25-1 combines with J gene TRBJ2-5, with D perhaps matching TRBD1 or TRBD2 (5 bases each). This CDR3 contains 14 residues. The germline gives CDR1 MGHDK, CDR2 SYGVNS. Trimming left V 4 bases short and J 2 bases short, with 11 bases between. The CDR3 sequence is CASSGGNGQETQYF. CDR3 DNA sequence: TGTGCCAGCAGTGGGGGGAATGGTCAAGAGACCCAGTACTTC. Based on the CDR3 plus reference TRBV25-1 and TRBJ2-5, the full variable domain is EADIYQTPRYLVIGTGKKITLECSQTMGHDKMYWYQQDPGMELHLIHYSYGVNSTEKGDLSSESTVSRIRTEHFPLTLESARPSHTSQYLCASSGGNGQETQYFGPGTRLLVL.

A word on this clone: The same CDR3 also results from other DNA sequences found in this sample. The chain links TRBV2 to TRBJ1-5; D may be TRBD1 (5 bases). V lost 4 bases and J 4 bases, leaving 8 bases between the germline ends. The CDR3 length is 13 residues. Germline lookup yields CDR1 SNHLY and CDR2 FYNNEI. The CDR3 DNA sequence: TGTGCCAGCAGTGGACAGCCGAATCAGCCCCAGCATTTT. This gives the protein CASSGQPNQPQHF. Combining the CDR3 with reference TRBV2 and TRBJ1-5 gives the whole variable domain EPEVTQTPSHQVTQMGQEVILRCVPISNHLYFYWYRQILGQKVEFLVSFYNNEISEKSEIFDDQFSVERPDGSNFTLKIRSTKLEDSAMYFCASSGQPNQPQHFGDGTRLSIL.

The chain carries TRBV7-2 and TRBJ2-7; 7 bases match TRBD1. J gave up 4 bases and V 5 bases, and 8 bases lay outside the gene matches. Germline V CDR1 and CDR2: SGHTA, FQGNSA. This CDR3 is built from 14 residues. The CDR3 is CASSQVTGRYEQYF. In DNA, the CDR3 is TGTGCCAGCAGCCAGGTGACAGGGCGGTACGAGCAGTACTTC.

V usage is TRBV23-1 and J usage is TRBJ1-1; D is undetermined. TRBV23-1 has ORF status, its function being uncertain. The germline V and J ends were trimmed by 0 bases and 4 bases, with 6 bases remaining between them. This CDR3 contains 13 residues. In DNA form, the CDR3 reads TGCGCCAGCAGTCAATCGGGTTCCACTGAAGCTTTCTTT. This translates into CASSQSGSTEAFF.

Comments on this clone: Other DNA sequences of this sample code for an identical CDR3. The chain recombines TRBV11-3 with TRBJ2-7; a weak D match, TRBD2 (5 bases). Germline V gene lookup returns CDR1 SGHNT and CDR2 YENEEA. CDR3 length: 14 residues. Trimming removed 5 bases at V and 1 base at J, with 12 bases between. CDR3 loop: CASSPGTGSYEQYF. Written as DNA, the CDR3 is TGTGCCAGCAGCCCGGGAACGGGATCCTACGAGCAGTACTTC. Full variable domain (rest looked up from reference TRBV11-3 and TRBJ2-7): EAGVVQSPRYKIIEKKQPVAFWCNPISGHNTLYWYLQNLGQGPELLIRYENEEAVDDSQLPKDRFSAERLKGVDSTLKIQPAELGDSAVYLCASSPGTGSYEQYFGPGTRLTVT.

The V gene is TRBV18, the J gene TRBJ2-7; no definite D call. This CDR3 contains 16 residues. V lost 3 bases and J lost 0, with 15 bases in between. Germline V gives CDR1 KGHSH, CDR2 LQKENI. The CDR3 reads CASSPVATQSSYEQYF. DNA of the CDR3: TGTGCCAGCTCACCTGTTGCGACTCAGAGCTCCTACGAGCAGTACTTC.

V usage is TRBV28 and J usage is TRBJ2-6; 8 bases agree with TRBD1. The CDR3 is 16 amino acids. Unmatched junction bases numbered 4, after V lost 6 bases and J lost 0 bases. Germline V CDR1 and CDR2: MDHEN, SYDVKM. Written as DNA, the CDR3 is TGTGCCAGCAGACCCAGGGGGCTCTCTGGGGCCAACGTCCTGACTTTC. Its translation: CASRPRGLSGANVLTF.

V usage is TRBV4-1 and J usage is TRBJ1-2; D might be TRBD1 (5 bases). The CDR3 is 16 amino acids. The germline V and J ends were trimmed by 4 bases and 4 bases, with 19 bases remaining between them. The germline V gene encodes CDR1 MGHRA and CDR2 YSYEKL. The CDR3, as DNA: TGCGCCAGCAGCCCTTCCCGGGACTCGGATATCTATGGCTACACCTTC. Amino acid sequence: CASSPSRDSDIYGYTF.

V usage is TRBV6-5 and J usage is TRBJ1-5; D ambiguous. The V gene lost 8 bases and the J gene lost 6 bases, with 14 bases spanning the gap. Per the germline V gene, CDR1 is MNHEY and CDR2 is SVGAGI. The CDR3 has 13 residues. CDR3 DNA sequence: TGTGCCAGCTCGGAAAGGCGAGGTCAGCCCCAGCATTTT. Residues: CASSERRGQPQHF.

J is TRBJ2-7 and V is TRBV6-6; D remains ambiguous. Germline V gene lookup returns CDR1 MNHNY and CDR2 SVGAGI (reference sequence). V was shortened by 0 bases and J by 1 base, with 10 bases between the two germline ends. The CDR3 is 15 residues long. In DNA form, the CDR3 reads TGTGCCAGCAGTTACTCGTCCAGGAATTCCTACGAGCAGTACTTC. Protein sequence: CASSYSSRNSYEQYF.

Points on this clone: Additional DNA sequences in this sample encode the identical CDR3. V usage is TRBV5-1 and J usage is TRBJ2-7, with 9 bases matching TRBD1. This CDR3 has 14 residues. Germline trimming cut 3 bases from V and 3 bases from J; bases unmatched to any gene: 4. CDR1 is SGHRS and CDR2 is YFSETQ in the germline V gene. CDR3 nucleotides: TGCGCCAGCAGCTGGGGGACAGGGAGCTACGAGCAGTACTTC. Protein sequence: CASSWGTGSYEQYF.

This clone has a single count. The genes are TRBV5-4 and TRBJ2-4; possibly TRBD2 for D (7 bases). CDR1 is SGHNT, CDR2 YYREEE, per germline (reference sequence). Trimming removed 4 bases at V and 4 bases at J, with 18 bases between. The CDR3 sequence is 16 residues long. The CDR3 sequence is CASSTGGGQLKNIQYF. The CDR3 coding sequence is TGTGCCAGCAGCACGGGGGGCGGACAGCTTAAAAACATTCAGTACTTC.

The sample holds one count of this clone. The chain couples TRBV5-1 to TRBJ2-5; 11 bases are a match to TRBD1. The J segment lost 2 bases and the V segment lost 4 bases, leaving 10 bases of the junction unmatched. The V gene's germline CDR1 is SGHRS and CDR2 YFSETQ. The CDR3 consists of 17 residues. The CDR3 sequence is CASSAGTGGPNQETQYF. CDR3 DNA sequence: TGCGCCAGCAGCGCCGGGACAGGGGGACCTAATCAAGAGACCCAGTACTTC.

The rearrangement joins TRBV19 to TRBJ1-6; 9 bases align to TRBD1. The junction had 19 bases not matched to a gene; V was cut back by 8 bases and J by 8 bases. The CDR3 extends over 18 amino acids. Germline V gives CDR1 LNHDA, CDR2 SQIVND (reference sequence). CDR3 nucleotide sequence: TGTGCCAGTCGAGAACCGGGACAGGGCGGGAGCGGGTATTCACCCCTCCACTTT. Residues: CASREPGQGGSGYSPLHF.